Listed here are 21 T cell receptor beta chains from one sample, sequenced in a study of CD8 T cells in Susac syndrome. RNA totalling roughly 0.45 to 1 ug underwent reverse transcription with random hexamers. TCRdb fed the immunoSEQ multiplex PCR reads into MiXCR, producing one record per CDR3 protein. The repertoire holds around 150,000 distinct CDR3 sequences, with about 94% as singletons. Input material: CD4+ T cells from PBMCs. The receptor source for this set is a human donor with Susac syndrome.

The chain has TRBV7-2 and TRBJ2-2; no clear D. CDR1 SGHTA and CDR2 FQGNSA come from the germline V gene. The CDR3 length is 14 residues. V lost 5 bases to trimming and J lost 4 bases, with 11 bases between them. The CDR3 region has the DNA TGTGCCAGCAGCCCTCGGACCACCACCGGGGAGCTGTTTTTT. Translation: CASSPRTTTGELFF.

This sequence joins TRBV28 and TRBJ2-3; D not certain. The CDR3 runs 13 residues. V was cut by 6 bases and J by 4 bases, with 11 bases left in between. Germline-derived CDR1 and CDR2 are MDHEN and SYDVKM. The CDR3 sequence: CASSPPRPDTQYF. In nucleotides, the CDR3 is TGTGCCAGCAGCCCCCCACGGCCAGATACGCAGTATTTT.

This rearrangement joins TRBV19 to TRBJ1-6; D perhaps matches TRBD1 (6 bases). The CDR3 is 17 residues long. V was trimmed by 4 bases and J by 6 bases, leaving 19 bases between them. Per germline, CDR1 LNHDA and CDR2 SQIVND (reference sequence). CDR3 nucleotide sequence: TGTGCCAGTAGTAAGGTACCCGGGACAAGTCTTAATTCACCCCTCCACTTT. It specifies CASSKVPGTSLNSPLHF.

This clonotype was recorded only once. The chain recombines TRBV9 with TRBJ2-3; 7 bases match TRBD2. The CDR3 loop spans 16 amino acids. Germline assignment: CDR1 SGDLS and CDR2 YYNGEE. The trim removed 4 bases at V and 3 bases at J, leaving 11 bases unmatched. CDR3 sequence: CASSSPPGGGTDTQYF. CDR3 nucleotide sequence: TGTGCCAGCAGCTCCCCCCCCGGGGGAGGGACAGATACGCAGTATTTT.

This clonotype was counted between two and nine times. The V and J genes are TRBV3-1 and TRBJ1-2; D not resolved. The V gene's germline CDR1 is LGHDT and CDR2 YNNKEL (reference sequence). The CDR3 extends over 13 amino acids. Trimming removed 1 base at V and 2 bases at J, with 5 bases between. This CDR3 reads CASSQAANYGYTF. Written as DNA, the CDR3 is TGTGCCAGCAGCCAAGCCGCGAACTATGGCTACACCTTC.

The chain couples TRBV6-1 to TRBJ2-1; D unresolved. Germline CDR1 is MNHNS and CDR2 is SASEGT. The ends were cut back, 6 bases at V and 0 bases at J, with 12 bases in the middle. The CDR3 runs 15 residues. The CDR3 loop is CASSSGPSSYNEQFF. The CDR3 DNA reads TGTGCCAGCAGCTCCGGACCGAGCTCCTACAATGAGCAGTTCTTC.

CDR3 in DNA: TGTGCCAGCAGCTGGAGTGGGCTCGCCTACGAGCAGTACTTC. Its protein product is CASSWSGLAYEQYF. The chain links TRBV5-6 to TRBJ2-7; D unresolved. Germline CDR1 reads SGHDT; CDR2 reads YYEEEE. The CDR3 has 14 amino acids. Between the trimmed V and J ends, which lost 3 bases and 2 bases, there was a span of 12 bases.

The V call is TRBV6-5, the J call TRBJ2-7; perhaps TRBD2 as D (6 bases). CDR1 is MNHEY and CDR2 is SVGAGI in the germline V gene. Trimming cost V 5 bases and J 6 bases, with 17 bases left between them. This CDR3 region has 14 residues. The CDR3 reads CASSGSGFPIEQYF. The CDR3 DNA is TGTGCCAGCAGTGGGAGCGGGTTCCCAATCGAGCAGTACTTC.

The gene calls are TRBV12-3 or TRBV12-4 and TRBJ2-1, with 7 bases fitting TRBD2. The CDR3 covers 16 residues. V lost 3 bases and J lost 4; bases outside the gene matches: 9. In DNA, the CDR3 is TGTGCCAGCAGTTTTATAGCGGGCCGTGAATACAATGAGCAGTTCTTC. Encoded protein: CASSFIAGREYNEQFF.

This chain links TRBV29-1 with TRBJ2-1, with TRBD2 matching over 13 bases. This CDR3 contains 14 residues. Germline loops: CDR1 SQVTM, CDR2 ANQGSEA. V was clipped by 7 bases and J by 7 bases; unmatched bases: 7. In DNA, the CDR3 is TGCAGCGCCCTCGTACTAGCGGGAGGGAATGAGCAGTTCTTC. It yields the protein CSALVLAGGNEQFF.

The V call is TRBV20-1, the J call TRBJ2-1, with D possibly being TRBD2 (6 bases). The CDR3 has 14 amino acids. The germline V gene has CDR1 DFQATT and CDR2 SNEGSKA (reference sequence). The V gene lost 6 bases and the J gene lost 7 bases, with 19 bases spanning the gap. CDR3 DNA: TGCAGTGCCCTAACGGGACTCCCCGGGAATGAGCAGTTCTTC. This translates into CSALTGLPGNEQFF.

The gene calls are TRBV6-5 and TRBJ2-1, with D perhaps TRBD1 or TRBD2 (6 bases each). Germline loops: CDR1 MNHEY, CDR2 SVGAGI. This CDR3 contains 13 residues. V was pared by 6 bases and J by 8 bases, with 14 bases between. The CDR3 reads CASSQMGGHEQFF. The CDR3 DNA follows: TGTGCCAGCAGCCAAATGGGGGGCCATGAGCAGTTCTTC.

The chain carries TRBV18 and TRBJ1-5; the match to TRBD1 covers 8 bases. Per germline, CDR1 KGHSH and CDR2 LQKENI. This CDR3 is built from 17 residues. V gave up 2 bases and J gave up 2 bases; unmatched junction bases: 8. CDR3 protein: CASSPATGDSRNQPQHF. CDR3 in DNA: TGTGCCAGCTCACCAGCGACAGGGGACTCACGCAATCAGCCCCAGCATTTT.

The table lists this clonotype with a few counts. The V gene is TRBV3-1, the J gene TRBJ2-5; 8 nucleotides align to TRBD1. Germline CDR1 is LGHDT and CDR2 is YNNKEL (reference sequence). The length of the CDR3 is 15 residues. With V trimmed by 3 bases and J by 3 bases, 6 bases remained unmatched. CDR3 residues: CASSHTGTGEETQYF. The CDR3 DNA is TGTGCCAGCAGCCACACCGGGACAGGCGAAGAGACCCAGTACTTC.

This clonotype was seen only once. The chain uses TRBV18 and TRBJ1-1; tentatively, D is TRBD1 (6 bases). Germline CDR1 and CDR2: KGHSH and LQKENI. This CDR3 comprises 13 residues. The ends were cut back, 3 bases at V and 8 bases at J, with 13 bases in the middle. CDR3 region: CASSPSGTIEAFF. The CDR3, as DNA: TGTGCCAGCTCACCGTCCGGGACAATAGAAGCTTTCTTT.

The chain is built from TRBV5-1 and TRBJ2-7; no firm D call. The CDR3 is made up of 11 amino acids. V gave up 3 bases and J gave up 6 bases, with 7 bases separating them. CDR1 and CDR2 (germline): SGHRS, YFSETQ. CDR3 in amino acids: CASSSLGEQYF. The CDR3 DNA reads TGCGCCAGCAGCTCACTCGGCGAGCAGTACTTC.

V usage is TRBV20-1 and J usage is TRBJ2-7; possible D gene TRBD1, 6 bases. Germline lookup yields CDR1 DFQATT and CDR2 SNEGSKA (reference sequence). The CDR3 loop spans 12 amino acids. V was shortened by 1 base and J by 6 bases, with 10 bases between the two germline ends. The DNA of the CDR3 is TGCAGTGCTAGAGGTCTAGGGGGCGAGCAGTACTTC. Amino acids: CSARGLGGEQYF.

The chain links TRBV2 to TRBJ2-7; D assignment may be TRBD1 or TRBD2 (5 bases each). V gave up 2 bases and J gave up 5 bases, with 13 bases separating them. CDR3 length: 14 residues. CDR1 and CDR2 from the germline V gene are SNHLY and FYNNEI. CDR3 loop: CASSEHQVGDEQYF. The CDR3 nucleotides read TGTGCCAGCAGTGAACACCAAGTGGGGGACGAGCAGTACTTC.

The CDR3 nucleotides read TGTGCCAGCAGATCAGGGGTGGAGACCCAGTACTTC. Translation: CASRSGVETQYF. This chain connects TRBV28 to TRBJ2-5, with a tentative D call TRBD1 (6 bases). From germline, CDR1 is MDHEN and CDR2 SYDVKM. CDR3 length: 12 amino acids. The V gene lost 6 bases and the J gene lost 5 bases, with 10 bases spanning the gap.

This clonotype was seen once. The chain couples TRBV28 to TRBJ1-4; tentative D call: TRBD1 (6 bases). The CDR3 length is 13 residues. Trimming took off 3 bases at V and 6 bases at J, with 8 bases between the two ends. CDR1 MDHEN and CDR2 SYDVKM come from the germline V gene. CDR3 nucleotides: TGTGCCAGCAGTTTTACAGGGTATGAAAAACTGTTTTTT. Amino acid sequence: CASSFTGYEKLFF.

The chain uses TRBV9 and TRBJ1-2; weak D call: TRBD1 (6 bases). The CDR3 runs to 13 residues. CDR1 SGDLS and CDR2 YYNGEE come from the germline V gene. Trimming took 2 bases from V and 7 from J, leaving 12 bases between them. The CDR3 bases are TGTGCCAGCAGCGTTACGACAGGATCTGGCTACACCTTC. It translates to CASSVTTGSGYTF.